This TCR beta chain derives from a study of blood T cell repertoires in COVID-19. TCRdb's copy holds only in-frame clones and misses some; the assay was immunoSEQ multiplex PCR. The sample shows hundreds of thousands of clones, approximately 90% of them seen only once. This TCR came from a woman in her 50s who had recovered from COVID-19. The sample taken for sequencing was PBMCs or T cells enriched from blood (not recorded which).

The DNA for the CDR3 is TGTGCCAGCGGGCAAGGGGGTTTCTCTGGAAACACCATATATTTT. Its translation: CASGQGGFSGNTIYF. V gene TRBV6-5 combines with J gene TRBJ1-3, with a possible D match to TRBD1 (6 bases). With 8 bases removed from V and 0 bases from J, the gap between germline ends came to 14 bases. CDR1 MNHEY and CDR2 SVGAGI come from the germline V gene. This CDR3 has 15 residues.